This TCR beta chain appears in the sequencing data of a study of cytotoxic CD8 clonotypes in ibrutinib-treated CLL. This clone was picked up a small number of times. V lost 3 bases and J 0 bases, leaving 6 bases between the germline ends. The CDR3 spans 14 residues. From germline, CDR1 is MDHEN and CDR2 SYDVKM. Profiled with immunoSEQ multiplex PCR; TCRdb holds only in-frame clones, not every one. The sample lists approximately 330,000 clones, around four fifths seen once, with roughly 6.3% in the top ten. The clonotype was recovered from a human donor with chronic lymphocytic leukemia. The chain combines TRBV28 with TRBJ2-1; D ambiguous. Sequenced material: PBMCs, taken before ibrutinib treatment. CDR3 in DNA: TGTGCCAGCAGTTTTGGAAGCTCCTACAATGAGCAGTTCTTC. Protein product: CASSFGSSYNEQFF.